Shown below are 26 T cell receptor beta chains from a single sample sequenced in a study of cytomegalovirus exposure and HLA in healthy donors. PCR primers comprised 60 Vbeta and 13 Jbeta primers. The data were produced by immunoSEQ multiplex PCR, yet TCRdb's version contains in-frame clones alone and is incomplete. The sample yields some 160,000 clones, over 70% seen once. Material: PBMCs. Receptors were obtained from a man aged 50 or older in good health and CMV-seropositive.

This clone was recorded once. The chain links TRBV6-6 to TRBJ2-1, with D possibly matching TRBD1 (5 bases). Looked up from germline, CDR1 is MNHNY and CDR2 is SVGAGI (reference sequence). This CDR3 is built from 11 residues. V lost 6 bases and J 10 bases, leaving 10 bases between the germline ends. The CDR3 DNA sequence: TGTGCCAGCAGAGGGGCAGTCGAGCAGTTCTTC. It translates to CASRGAVEQFF.

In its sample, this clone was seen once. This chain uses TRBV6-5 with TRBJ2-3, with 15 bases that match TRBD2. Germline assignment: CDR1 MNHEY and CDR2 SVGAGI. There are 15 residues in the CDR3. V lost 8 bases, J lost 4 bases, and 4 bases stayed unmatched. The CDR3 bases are TGTGCCAGCGGGACTAGCGGGAGGTTCTCAGATACGCAGTATTTT. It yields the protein CASGTSGRFSDTQYF.

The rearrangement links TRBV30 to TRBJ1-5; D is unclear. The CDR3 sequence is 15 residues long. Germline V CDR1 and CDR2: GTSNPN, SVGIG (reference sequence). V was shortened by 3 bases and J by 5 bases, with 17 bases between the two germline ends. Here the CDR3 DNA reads TGTGCCTGGAGCGGCTCCCCGGGAACCTATCAGCCCCAGCATTTT. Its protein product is CAWSGSPGTYQPQHF.

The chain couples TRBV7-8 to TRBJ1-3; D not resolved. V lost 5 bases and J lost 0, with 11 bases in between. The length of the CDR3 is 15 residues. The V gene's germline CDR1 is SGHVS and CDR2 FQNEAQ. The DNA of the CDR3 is TGTGCCAGCAGCCGTCTTGTCCTCTCTGGAAACACCATATATTTT. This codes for CASSRLVLSGNTIYF.

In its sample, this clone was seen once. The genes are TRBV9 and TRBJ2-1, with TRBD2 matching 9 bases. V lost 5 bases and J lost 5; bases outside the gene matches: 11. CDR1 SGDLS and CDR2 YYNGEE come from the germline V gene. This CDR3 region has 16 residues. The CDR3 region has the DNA TGTGCCAGCAGTCGGCGGGAGGGCCGATTGGACAATGAGCAGTTCTTC. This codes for CASSRREGRLDNEQFF.

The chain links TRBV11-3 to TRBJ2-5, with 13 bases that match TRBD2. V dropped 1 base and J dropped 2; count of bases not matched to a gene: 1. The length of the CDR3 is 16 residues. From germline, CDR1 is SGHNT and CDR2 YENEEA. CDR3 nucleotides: TGTGCCAGCAGCTTAGGGACTAGCGGGGGACAAGAGACCCAGTACTTC. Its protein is CASSLGTSGGQETQYF.

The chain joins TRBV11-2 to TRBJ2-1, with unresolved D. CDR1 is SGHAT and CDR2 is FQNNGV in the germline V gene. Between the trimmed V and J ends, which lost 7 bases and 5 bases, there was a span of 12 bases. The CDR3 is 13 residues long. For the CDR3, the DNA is TGTGCCAGCAACCGTTGGGCACACAATGAGCAGTTCTTC. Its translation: CASNRWAHNEQFF.

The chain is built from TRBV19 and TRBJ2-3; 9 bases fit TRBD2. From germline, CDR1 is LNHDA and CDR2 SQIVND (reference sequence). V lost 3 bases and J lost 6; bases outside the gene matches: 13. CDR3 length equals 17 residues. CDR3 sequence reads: CASSMPRGGARWDTQYF. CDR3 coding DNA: TGTGCCAGTAGTATGCCCCGCGGGGGGGCCCGCTGGGATACGCAGTATTTT. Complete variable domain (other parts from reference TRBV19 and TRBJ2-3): DGGITQSPKYLFRKEGQNVTLSCEQNLNHDAMYWYRQDPGQGLRLIYYSQIVNDFQKGDIAEGYSVSREKKESFPLTVTSAQKNPTAFYLCASSMPRGGARWDTQYFGPGTRLTVL.

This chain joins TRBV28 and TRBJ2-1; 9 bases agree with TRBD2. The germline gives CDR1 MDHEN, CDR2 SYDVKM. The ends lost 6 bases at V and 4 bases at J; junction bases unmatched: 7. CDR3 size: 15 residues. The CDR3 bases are TGTGCCAGCAGCCTCAGCGGGAGGAGTTACAATGAGCAGTTCTTC. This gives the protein CASSLSGRSYNEQFF.

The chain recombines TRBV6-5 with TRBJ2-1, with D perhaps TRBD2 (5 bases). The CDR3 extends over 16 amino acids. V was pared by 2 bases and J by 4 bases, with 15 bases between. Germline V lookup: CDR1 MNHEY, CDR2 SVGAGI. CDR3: CASSYGTGAEYNEQFF. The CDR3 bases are TGTGCCAGCAGTTACGGAACTGGAGCGGAGTACAATGAGCAGTTCTTC.

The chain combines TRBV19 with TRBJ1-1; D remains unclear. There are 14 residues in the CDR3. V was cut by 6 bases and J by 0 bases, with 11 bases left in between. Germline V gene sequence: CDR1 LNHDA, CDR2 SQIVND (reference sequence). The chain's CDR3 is CASSLTVVNTEAFF. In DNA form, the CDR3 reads TGTGCCAGTAGCCTCACGGTGGTGAACACTGAAGCTTTCTTT. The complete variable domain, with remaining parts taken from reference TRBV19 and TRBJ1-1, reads DGGITQSPKYLFRKEGQNVTLSCEQNLNHDAMYWYRQDPGQGLRLIYYSQIVNDFQKGDIAEGYSVSREKKESFPLTVTSAQKNPTAFYLCASSLTVVNTEAFFGQGTRLTVV.

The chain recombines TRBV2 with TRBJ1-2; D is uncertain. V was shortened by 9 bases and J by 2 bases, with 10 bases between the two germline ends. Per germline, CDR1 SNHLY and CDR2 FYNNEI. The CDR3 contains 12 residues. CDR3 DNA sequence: TGTGCCAGTTCGACGGAGAACTATGGCTACACCTTC. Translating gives CASSTENYGYTF.

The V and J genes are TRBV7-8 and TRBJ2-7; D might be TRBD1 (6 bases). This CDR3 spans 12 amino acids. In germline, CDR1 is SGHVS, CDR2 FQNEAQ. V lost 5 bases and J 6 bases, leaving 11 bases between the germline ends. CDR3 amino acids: CASSPGQSEQYF. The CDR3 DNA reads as TGTGCCAGCAGCCCGGGACAATCCGAGCAGTACTTC.

The CDR3 loop is CAWSRNRRITEAFF. In DNA, the CDR3 is TGTGCCTGGAGTAGGAATAGGAGGATCACTGAAGCTTTCTTT. The J gene is TRBJ1-1, the V gene TRBV30; D gene ambiguous. The germline V gene has CDR1 GTSNPN and CDR2 SVGIG (reference sequence). This CDR3 comprises 14 residues. Between the trimmed V and J ends, which lost 2 bases and 4 bases, there was a span of 14 bases. The entire variable domain, with the rest obtained from reference TRBV30 and TRBJ1-1, is as follows: SQTIHQWPATLVQPVGSPLSLECTVEGTSNPNLYWYRQAAGRGLQLLFYSVGIGQISSEVPQNLSASRPQDRQFILSSKKLLLSDSGFYLCAWSRNRRITEAFFGQGTRLTVV.

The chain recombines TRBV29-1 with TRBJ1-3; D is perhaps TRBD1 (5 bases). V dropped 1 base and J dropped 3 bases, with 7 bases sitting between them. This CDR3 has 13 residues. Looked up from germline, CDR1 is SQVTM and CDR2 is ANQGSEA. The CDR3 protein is CSVEGGDGNTIYF. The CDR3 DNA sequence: TGCAGCGTTGAAGGGGGGGATGGAAACACCATATATTTT.

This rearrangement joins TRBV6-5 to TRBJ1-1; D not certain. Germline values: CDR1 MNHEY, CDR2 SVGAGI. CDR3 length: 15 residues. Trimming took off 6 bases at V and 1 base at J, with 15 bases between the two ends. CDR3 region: CASSQSTVANTEAFF. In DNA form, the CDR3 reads TGTGCCAGCAGCCAGTCGACTGTCGCGAACACTGAAGCTTTCTTT.

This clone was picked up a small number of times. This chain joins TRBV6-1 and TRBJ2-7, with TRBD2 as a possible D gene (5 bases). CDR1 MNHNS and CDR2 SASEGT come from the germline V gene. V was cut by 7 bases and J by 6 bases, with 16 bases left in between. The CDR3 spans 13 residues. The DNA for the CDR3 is TGTGCCAGCACATCACTAGACATCGGCGAGCAGTACTTC. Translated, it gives CASTSLDIGEQYF.

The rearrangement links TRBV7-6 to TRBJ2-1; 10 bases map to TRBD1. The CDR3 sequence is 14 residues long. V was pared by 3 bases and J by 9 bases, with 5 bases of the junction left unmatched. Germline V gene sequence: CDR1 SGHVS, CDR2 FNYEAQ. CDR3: CASSFDRGLSEQFF. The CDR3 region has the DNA TGTGCCAGCAGCTTTGACAGGGGGCTCAGTGAGCAGTTCTTC.

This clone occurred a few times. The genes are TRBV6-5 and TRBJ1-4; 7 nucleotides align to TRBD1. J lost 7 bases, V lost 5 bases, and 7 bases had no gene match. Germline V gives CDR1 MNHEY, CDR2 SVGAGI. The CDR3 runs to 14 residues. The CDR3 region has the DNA TGTGCCAGCAGTAAGGGGGCCCCGGGTGAAAAACTGTTTTTT. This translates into CASSKGAPGEKLFF.

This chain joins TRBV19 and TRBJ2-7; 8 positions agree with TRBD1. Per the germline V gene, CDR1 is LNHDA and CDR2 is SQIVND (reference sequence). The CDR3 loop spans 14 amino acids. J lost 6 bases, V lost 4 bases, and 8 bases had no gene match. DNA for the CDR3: TGTGCCAGTAGTAAGGGACAGGTCATGGGCGAGCAGTACTTC. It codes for CASSKGQVMGEQYF.

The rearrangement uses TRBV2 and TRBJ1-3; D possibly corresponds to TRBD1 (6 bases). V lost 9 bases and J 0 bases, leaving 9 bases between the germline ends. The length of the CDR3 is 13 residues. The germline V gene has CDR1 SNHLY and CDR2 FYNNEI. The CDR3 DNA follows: TGTGCCAGTGGACAGTCCTCTGGAAACACCATATATTTT. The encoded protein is CASGQSSGNTIYF. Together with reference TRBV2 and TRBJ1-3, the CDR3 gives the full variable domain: EPEVTQTPSHQVTQMGQEVILRCVPISNHLYFYWYRQILGQKVEFLVSFYNNEISEKSEIFDDQFSVERPDGSNFTLKIRSTKLEDSAMYFCASGQSSGNTIYFGEGSWLTVV.

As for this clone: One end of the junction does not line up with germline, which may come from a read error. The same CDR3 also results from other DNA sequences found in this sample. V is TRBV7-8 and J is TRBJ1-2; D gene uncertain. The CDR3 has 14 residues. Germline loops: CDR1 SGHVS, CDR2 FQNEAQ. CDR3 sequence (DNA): TGCGCCAGCAGCTTAGTTGCCGGTAACTATGGCTACACCTTC. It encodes CASSLVAGNYGYTF.

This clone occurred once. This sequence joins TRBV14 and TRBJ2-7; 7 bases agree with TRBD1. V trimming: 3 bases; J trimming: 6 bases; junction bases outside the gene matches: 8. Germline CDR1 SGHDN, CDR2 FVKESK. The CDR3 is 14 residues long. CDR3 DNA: TGTGCCAGCAGCCAGGGGACAGCCTCTCTCGAGCAGTACTTC. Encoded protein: CASSQGTASLEQYF.

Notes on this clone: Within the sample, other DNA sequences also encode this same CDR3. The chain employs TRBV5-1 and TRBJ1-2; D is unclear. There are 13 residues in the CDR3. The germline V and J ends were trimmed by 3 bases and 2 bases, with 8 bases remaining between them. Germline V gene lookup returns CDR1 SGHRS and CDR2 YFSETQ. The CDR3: CASSSGGNYGYTF. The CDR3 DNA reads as TGCGCCAGCAGCTCCGGCGGGAACTATGGCTACACCTTC.

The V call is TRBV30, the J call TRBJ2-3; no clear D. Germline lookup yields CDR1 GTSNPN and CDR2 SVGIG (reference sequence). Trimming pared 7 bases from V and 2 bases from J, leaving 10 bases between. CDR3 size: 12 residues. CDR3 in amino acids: CASKLVTDTQYF. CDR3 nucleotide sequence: TGTGCCTCAAAACTGGTCACAGATACGCAGTATTTT.

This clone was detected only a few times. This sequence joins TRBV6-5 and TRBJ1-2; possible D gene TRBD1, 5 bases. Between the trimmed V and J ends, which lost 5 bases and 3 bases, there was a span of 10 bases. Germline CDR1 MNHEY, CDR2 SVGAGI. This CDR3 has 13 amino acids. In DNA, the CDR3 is TGTGCCAGCAGTGCGGGGGGTCACTATGGCTACACCTTC. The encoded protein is CASSAGGHYGYTF.